The subject of this entry is one T cell receptor beta chain. The data were obtained in a study of T cell changes during pregnancy in multiple sclerosis. The repertoire was sequenced with immunoSEQ multiplex PCR; TCRdb's copy has only in-frame clones and lacks some. The profile shows roughly 50,000 clones, 92% of them singletons. The input for sequencing was CD4+ T cells from peripheral blood mononuclear cells, taken in the third trimester of pregnancy. The clonotype comes from a female donor with multiple sclerosis, enrolled in a pregnancy study.

CDR3 bases: TGTGCCAGCAGGCTACAGGGAGTAAGCGGGGAGCTGTTTTTT. Translated: CASRLQGVSGELFF. This rearrangement joins TRBV7-2 to TRBJ2-2; perhaps TRBD1 as D (6 bases). Germline lookup yields CDR1 SGHTA and CDR2 FQGNSA. This CDR3 has 14 residues. V gave up 6 bases and J gave up 7 bases, with 15 bases separating them.